A selection of T cell receptor beta chains follows, all from one sample in a study of blood T cell repertoires in COVID-19. Repertoires were generated with immunoSEQ multiplex PCR, while TCRdb's copy carries only in-frame clones and drops some. The table includes around 100,000 clones, about 90% detected once. Material for sequencing was peripheral blood. All receptors derive from a human donor in a cohort sampled during active COVID-19. The CDR3 runs from the conserved cysteine through the conserved F or W. The D gene is left open where the match is weak.

J gene: TRBJ1-1; CDR3 length: 14; D gene: .; V gene: TRBV27; CDR3 protein: CASSPRGLNTEAFF; CDR3 DNA: TGTGCCAGCAGCCCTCGAGGGCTGAACACTGAAGCTTTCTTT
J gene: TRBJ2-5; CDR3 length: 13; D gene: TRBD2; V gene: TRBV25-1; CDR3 protein: CASGGGGRETQYF; CDR3 DNA: TGTGCCAGCGGGGGGGGTGGCAGAGAGACCCAGTACTTC
J gene: TRBJ2-7; CDR3 length: 15; D gene: TRBD1; V gene: TRBV7-2; CDR3 protein: CASSPWTGAGYEQYF; CDR3 DNA: TGTGCCAGCAGCCCGTGGACAGGGGCGGGCTACGAGCAGTACTTC
J gene: TRBJ1-1; CDR3 length: 13; D gene: .; V gene: TRBV24-1; CDR3 protein: CATSPSGNTEAFF; CDR3 DNA: TGTGCCACCTCGCCCTCAGGGAACACTGAAGCTTTCTTT
J gene: TRBJ2-1; CDR3 length: 15; D gene: .; V gene: TRBV4-1; CDR3 protein: CASSRFGGISNEQFF; CDR3 DNA: TGCGCCAGCAGCCGGTTTGGCGGGATTTCTAATGAGCAGTTCTTC
J gene: TRBJ1-2; CDR3 length: 15; D gene: TRBD1; V gene: TRBV7-9; CDR3 protein: CASSQGTDFNYGYTF; CDR3 DNA: TGTGCCAGCAGCCAAGGGACAGACTTTAACTATGGCTACACCTTC
J gene: TRBJ2-3; CDR3 length: 17; D gene: TRBD2; V gene: TRBV27; CDR3 protein: CASSPRTSAISTDTQYF; CDR3 DNA: TGTGCCAGCAGTCCAAGGACTAGCGCGATTAGCACAGATACGCAGTATTTT
J gene: TRBJ2-7; CDR3 length: 14; D gene: TRBD2; V gene: TRBV3-1/TRBV3-2; CDR3 protein: CASSPTGGSYEQYF; CDR3 DNA: TGTGCCAGCAGCCCGACGGGAGGCTCCTACGAGCAGTACTTC
J gene: TRBJ1-1; CDR3 length: 13; D gene: .; V gene: TRBV7-2; CDR3 protein: CASSPPTQGAAFF; CDR3 DNA: TGTGCCAGCAGCCCGCCGACCCAGGGTGCGGCTTTCTTT
J gene: TRBJ1-1; CDR3 length: 14; D gene: .; V gene: TRBV28; CDR3 protein: CASSSNYRRTEAFF; CDR3 DNA: TGTGCCAGCAGTTCGAACTACAGGCGCACTGAAGCTTTCTTT
J gene: TRBJ2-5; CDR3 length: 14; D gene: TRBD1; V gene: TRBV7-8; CDR3 protein: CASSFDRGQETQYF; CDR3 DNA: TGTGCCAGCAGCTTTGACAGGGGGCAAGAGACCCAGTACTTC
J gene: TRBJ1-1; CDR3 length: 14; D gene: .; V gene: TRBV5-4; CDR3 protein: CASSLEGVNTEAFF; CDR3 DNA: TGTGCCAGCAGCTTGGAGGGAGTGAACACTGAAGCTTTCTTT
J gene: TRBJ1-1; CDR3 length: 12; D gene: .; V gene: TRBV30; CDR3 protein: CAWSVGDTEAFF; CDR3 DNA: TGTGCCTGGAGTGTAGGAGACACTGAAGCTTTCTTT
J gene: TRBJ2-5; CDR3 length: 13; D gene: .; V gene: TRBV2; CDR3 protein: CASNGLTQETQYF; CDR3 DNA: TGTGCCAGCAATGGCCTCACCCAAGAGACCCAGTACTTC
J gene: TRBJ2-3; CDR3 length: 11; D gene: .; V gene: TRBV9; CDR3 protein: CASSGSDTQYF; CDR3 DNA: TGTGCCAGCTCCGGGTCAGATACGCAGTATTTT
J gene: TRBJ2-7; CDR3 length: 13; D gene: TRBD1; V gene: TRBV5-5; CDR3 protein: CASTGTGFHEQYF; CDR3 DNA: TGTGCCAGCACCGGGACAGGTTTCCACGAGCAGTACTTC
J gene: TRBJ2-3; CDR3 length: 16; D gene: TRBD2; V gene: TRBV5-1; CDR3 protein: CASSLGGGRSTDTQYF; CDR3 DNA: TGCGCCAGCAGCTTGGGTGGCGGGAGAAGCACAGATACGCAGTATTTT
J gene: TRBJ2-2; CDR3 length: 12; D gene: .; V gene: TRBV24-1; CDR3 protein: CATLTNTGELFF; CDR3 DNA: TGTGCCACCCTAACCAACACCGGGGAGCTGTTTTTT
J gene: TRBJ2-7; CDR3 length: 13; D gene: TRBD2; V gene: TRBV25-1; CDR3 protein: CASRTSGNYEQYF; CDR3 DNA: TGTGCCAGCAGAACTAGCGGGAACTACGAGCAGTACTTC
J gene: TRBJ2-5; CDR3 length: 16; D gene: TRBD2; V gene: TRBV28; CDR3 protein: CASSLLSGGLQETQYF; CDR3 DNA: TGTGCCAGCAGTCTACTTAGCGGGGGCCTCCAAGAGACCCAGTACTTC
J gene: TRBJ2-3; CDR3 length: 15; D gene: TRBD2; V gene: TRBV5-4; CDR3 protein: CASSPNGRITDTQYF; CDR3 DNA: TGTGCCAGCAGCCCGAACGGGAGGATCACAGATACGCAGTATTTT
J gene: TRBJ1-2; CDR3 length: 14; D gene: .; V gene: TRBV30; CDR3 protein: CAWSAFRWAGGYTF; CDR3 DNA: TGTGCCTGGAGTGCATTCCGGTGGGCAGGCGGCTACACCTTC
J gene: TRBJ1-6; CDR3 length: 16; D gene: .; V gene: TRBV6-6; CDR3 protein: CASSISDQVHNSPLHF; CDR3 DNA: TGTGCCAGCAGTATTTCAGATCAGGTGCATAATTCACCCCTCCACTTT